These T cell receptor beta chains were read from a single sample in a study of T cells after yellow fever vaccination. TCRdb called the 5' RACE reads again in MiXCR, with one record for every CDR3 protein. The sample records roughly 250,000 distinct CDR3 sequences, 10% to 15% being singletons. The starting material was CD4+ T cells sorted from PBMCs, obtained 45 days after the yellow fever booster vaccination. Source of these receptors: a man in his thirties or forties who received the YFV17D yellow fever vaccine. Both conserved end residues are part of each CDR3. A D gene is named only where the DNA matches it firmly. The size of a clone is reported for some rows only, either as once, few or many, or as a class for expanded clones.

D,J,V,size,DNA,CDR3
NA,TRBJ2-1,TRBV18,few,TGTGCCAGCTCACCACCCTTGAGCTCCTACAATGAGCAGTTCTTC,CASSPPLSSYNEQFF
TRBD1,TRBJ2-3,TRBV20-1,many,TGCAGTGCTACCGGACAGGGGAGCACAGATACGCAGTATTTT,CSATGQGSTDTQYF
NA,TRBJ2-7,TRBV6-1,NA,TGTGCCAGCAGTTCACCCTTCTACGAGCAGTACTTC,CASSSPFYEQYF
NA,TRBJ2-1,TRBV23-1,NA,TGCGCCAGCAGCCTGCTAATCAATGAGCAGTTCTTC,CASSLLINEQFF
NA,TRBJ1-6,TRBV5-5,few,TGTGCCAGCAGCGTGGACAGTTACGCTTCACCCCTCCACTTT,CASSVDSYASPLHF
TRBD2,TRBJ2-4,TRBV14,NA,TGTGCCAGCAGCCAAACTAGCGGAGTGGGCAACATTCAGTACTTC,CASSQTSGVGNIQYF
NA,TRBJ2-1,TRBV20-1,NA,TGCAGTGCTAGGGGGGCCCCGCGAAATGTTGAGCAGTTCTTC,CSARGAPRNVEQFF
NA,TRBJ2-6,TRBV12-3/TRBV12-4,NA,TGTGCCAGCAGTTTAGGTCCCTCTGGGGCCAACGTCCTGACTTTC,CASSLGPSGANVLTF
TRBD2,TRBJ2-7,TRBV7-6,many,TGTGCCAGCAGCAGACTAGCGGACTCCTACGAGCAGTACTTC,CASSRLADSYEQYF
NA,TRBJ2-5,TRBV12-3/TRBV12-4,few,TGTGCCAGCAGTTTCGGTCCAGTTCCAGAGACCCAGTACTTC,CASSFGPVPETQYF
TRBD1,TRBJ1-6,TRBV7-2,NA,TGTGCCAGCAGCTTCGGGACAGATAATTCACCCCTCCACTTT,CASSFGTDNSPLHF
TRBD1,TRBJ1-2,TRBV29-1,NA,TGCAGCGTGGTACCTCGACAGGGGGGTGGCTATGGCTACACCTTC,CSVVPRQGGGYGYTF
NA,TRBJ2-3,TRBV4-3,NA,TGCGCCAGCAGCCAAGGAACAACTAGCACAGATACGCAGTATTTT,CASSQGTTSTDTQYF
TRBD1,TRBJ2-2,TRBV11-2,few,TGTGCCAGCAGCTTCGCTTTCGGGACAGGCTTTAACGGGGAGCTGTTTTTT,CASSFAFGTGFNGELFF
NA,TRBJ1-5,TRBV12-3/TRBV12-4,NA,TGTGCCAGCAGCTTCCGGACTAGCGGGGCAAGCACAGATACGCAGCATTTT,CASSFRTSGASTDTQHF
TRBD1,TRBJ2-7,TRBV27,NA,TGTGCCAGCAGTTTTTGGAAACCGACAGGGACCTACGAGCAGTACTTC,CASSFWKPTGTYEQYF
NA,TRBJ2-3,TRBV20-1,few,TGCAGTGCTAGAGACCGGGACCTGGGCGCAGATACGCAGTATTTT,CSARDRDLGADTQYF
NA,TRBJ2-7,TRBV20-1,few,TGCAGTTTGAGAGGGGGAGCGGGCAATTCCTACGAGCAGTACTTC,CSLRGGAGNSYEQYF
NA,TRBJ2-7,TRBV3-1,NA,TGTGCCAGCAGCCAACCGGGACGGCGATCCTCCTACGAGCAGTACTTC,CASSQPGRRSSYEQYF
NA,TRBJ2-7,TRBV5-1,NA,TGCGCCAGCAGCCCGGAAGGGGCCATGAGGCAGGTCGACGAGCAGTACTTC,CASSPEGAMRQVDEQYF
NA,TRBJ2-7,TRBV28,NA,TGTGCCAGCAGTGTGAGCAGGGTCCCCTACGAGCAGTACTTC,CASSVSRVPYEQYF
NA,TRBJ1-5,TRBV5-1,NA,TGCGCCAGCAGCTTGGTGCAGGGCTCTCAGCCCCAGCATTTT,CASSLVQGSQPQHF
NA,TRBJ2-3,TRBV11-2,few,TGTGCCAGCAGCCCTTTCCTGGCTAGCACAGATACGCAGTATTTT,CASSPFLASTDTQYF
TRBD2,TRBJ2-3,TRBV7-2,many,TGTGCCAGCAGCTTAGCGCGAAGCGGGAGCTTGACAGATACGCAGTATTTT,CASSLARSGSLTDTQYF
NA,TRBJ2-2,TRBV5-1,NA,TGCGCCAGCAGCTTGGCCACTACCCTGACCGGGGAGCTGTTTTTT,CASSLATTLTGELFF
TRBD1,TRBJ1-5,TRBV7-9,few,TGTGCCAGCAGCCGGGACAGCGGCAATCAGCCCCAGCATTTT,CASSRDSGNQPQHF
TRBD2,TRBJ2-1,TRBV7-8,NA,TGTGCCAGCAGCCGACTAGCGGGAGGGTCCTACAATGAGCAGTTCTTC,CASSRLAGGSYNEQFF
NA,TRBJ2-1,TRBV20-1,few,TGCAGTGCACTCCGACCCAACAATGAGCAGTTCTTC,CSALRPNNEQFF
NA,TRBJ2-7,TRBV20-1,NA,TGCAGAGCTAGAGCACCGGGAATGGGAGTCTACGAGCAGTACTTC,CRARAPGMGVYEQYF
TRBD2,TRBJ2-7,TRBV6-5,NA,TGTGCCAGCAGTTCTCCCCGAGCGGGAAGCCTCCTTGAAGAGCAGTACTTC,CASSSPRAGSLLEEQYF
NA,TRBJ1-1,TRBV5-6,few,TGTGCCAGCAGCTTGCAGACCGGGAAAACTGAAGCTTTCTTT,CASSLQTGKTEAFF
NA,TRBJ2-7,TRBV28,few,TGTGCCAGCAGTTTATATCCTGGCGGGGCCTACGAGCAGTACTTC,CASSLYPGGAYEQYF
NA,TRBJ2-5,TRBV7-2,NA,TGTGCCAGCAGCTTACGGGGGCTGCAGACCCAGTACTTC,CASSLRGLQTQYF
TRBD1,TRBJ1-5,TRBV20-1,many,TGCAGTGGCCAGCAGGGGGTGCCAGGTCAGCCCCAGCATTTT,CSGQQGVPGQPQHF
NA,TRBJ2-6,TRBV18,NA,TGTGCCAGCTCACCACCGCTCGGGGAGTGGAGCTCTGGGGCCAACGTCCTGACTTTC,CASSPPLGEWSSGANVLTF